Below are 4 T cell receptor beta chains sequenced from a single sample in a study of blood T cell repertoires in COVID-19. Libraries were prepared by immunoSEQ multiplex PCR; TCRdb keeps only in-frame clonotypes and omits some of them. The sample consists of tens of thousands of clones, around 82% of them appearing once. The sample comprised peripheral blood. Receptor source: a human donor in a cohort sampled during active COVID-19.

As to this clone: A junction boundary mismatches the germline segment, possibly from a read error. The V and J genes are TRBV7-9 and TRBJ2-7; TRBD1 agrees at 9 bases. Germline assignment: CDR1 SEHNR and CDR2 FQNEAQ (reference sequence). This CDR3 is 12 amino acids long. CDR3: CASSWDRDITHF. The CDR3 DNA reads TGTGCCAGCAGCTGGGACAGGGACATTACGCACTTC. Supplemented by reference TRBV7-9 and TRBJ2-7, the full variable domain reads DTGVSQNPRHKITKRGQNVTFRCDPISEHNRLYWYRQTLGQGPEFLTYFQNEAQLEKSRLLSDRFSAERPKGSFSTLEIQRTEQGDSAMYLCASSWDRDITHFGPGTRLTVT.

The genes are TRBV4-2 and TRBJ2-7; no firm D call. Germline CDR1 LGHNA, CDR2 YNFKEQ. CDR3 length: 15 amino acids. V gave up 2 bases and J gave up 2 bases, with 13 bases separating them. The CDR3 sequence: CASSQSNAGPYEQYF. CDR3 in DNA: TGTGCCAGCAGCCAATCAAATGCCGGTCCCTACGAGCAGTACTTC.

This sequence joins TRBV21-1 and TRBJ1-2. TRBV21-1 is a recognized pseudogene. The CDR3 has 12 amino acids. CDR3 nucleotides: TGTGCCAGCAGCAAAAAGGAGTATGGCTACACCTTC. Amino acids: CASSKKEYGYTF.

V and J are TRBV11-2 and TRBJ2-7; possibly TRBD1 for D (6 bases). Germline CDR1 and CDR2: SGHAT and FQNNGV. The germline V and J ends were trimmed by 6 bases and 2 bases, with 14 bases remaining between them. The CDR3 consists of 14 residues. The CDR3 protein is CASRNYRVTYEQYF. CDR3 bases: TGTGCCAGCAGAAATTACAGGGTAACCTACGAGCAGTACTTC.